This TCR beta chain is drawn from a study of cytomegalovirus exposure and HLA in healthy donors. Germline assignment: CDR1 SGHVS and CDR2 FQNEAQ. V shed 1 base, J shed 3 bases, and the junction held 3 bases outside the gene matches. This CDR3 has 14 residues. Researchers ran the PCR with 60 Vbeta and 13 Jbeta primers. This table comes from immunoSEQ multiplex PCR, and its TCRdb copy is limited to in-frame clones, with some not included. The sample lists about 180,000 clones; 76% were seen once. This sequence joins TRBV7-8 and TRBJ2-7, with 7 nucleotides matching TRBD1. This sequence originates from a man younger than 30 in good health and CMV-seronegative. Source material: PBMCs. CDR3 coding DNA: TGTGCCAGCAGCTTAGAAGGGGGCGTCTACGAGCAGTACTTC. Encoded protein: CASSLEGGVYEQYF. Using reference TRBV7-8 and TRBJ2-7 for the parts outside the CDR3, the full variable domain is GAGVSQSPRYKVAKRGQDVALRCDPISGHVSLFWYQQALGQGPEFLTYFQNEAQLDKSGLPSDRFFAERPEGSVSTLKIQRTQQEDSAVYLCASSLEGGVYEQYFGPGTRLTVT.